The 28 T cell receptor beta chains presented below share a single source sample, sequenced in a study of CD8 T cells in ankylosing spondylitis. Study findings and constraints: A motif in TCR beta, a set of eight highly homologous variants, appeared characteristic of ankylosing spondylitis blood.

TCRdb independently ran MiXCR on the 5' RACE reads; one entry per CDR3 protein. The sample consists of about 540,000 distinct CDR3 sequences, approximately 11% of them appearing once. The antigens for these receptors are not known. The specimen sequenced was blood, either unsorted or a sorted T cell fraction (not recorded which). These receptor sequences come from a male donor with ankylosing spondylitis.

This clonotype was found a few times. This sequence joins TRBV24-1 and TRBJ1-2; 9 nucleotides agree with TRBD1. Trimming removed 4 bases from V and 6 bases from J; junction bases left unmatched: 5. Germline assignment: CDR1 KGHDR and CDR2 SFDVKD. The CDR3 is 14 amino acids. For the CDR3, the DNA is TGTGCCACCAGTGACCCGGGACAGGGAAATGGCTACACCTTC. This sequence encodes CATSDPGQGNGYTF.

This clonotype was observed a handful of times. Here the CDR3 reads CAISGVRGGGRAFF. The CDR3 coding sequence is TGTGCCATCAGTGGCGTTCGCGGTGGGGGCCGAGCTTTCTTT. The gene calls are TRBV10-3 and TRBJ1-1; D is possibly TRBD1 (6 bases). The CDR3 extends over 14 amino acids. CDR1 and CDR2 (germline): ENHRY, SYGVKD. Trimming took 4 bases from V and 10 from J, leaving 19 bases between them.

The J gene is TRBJ2-1, the V gene TRBV6-5; 8 nucleotides align to TRBD1. This CDR3 is built from 13 residues. The ends lost 4 bases at V and 10 bases at J; junction bases unmatched: 6. Germline loops: CDR1 MNHEY, CDR2 SVGAGI. The CDR3 is CASSSTGTGEQFF. The CDR3 region has the DNA TGTGCCAGCAGTTCAACCGGGACAGGAGAGCAGTTCTTC.

A few counts support this clonotype. The chain combines TRBV20-1 with TRBJ2-2; TRBD2 might be the D (6 bases). The CDR3 spans 14 residues. From germline, CDR1 is DFQATT and CDR2 SNEGSKA (reference sequence). Trimming removed 0 bases at V and 4 bases at J, with 9 bases between. The CDR3 protein is CSARDVGSTGELFF. Here the CDR3 DNA reads TGCAGTGCTAGAGATGTCGGGAGCACCGGGGAGCTGTTTTTT.

This clonotype was found many times. This chain joins TRBV3-1 and TRBJ2-2; D is perhaps TRBD1 (6 bases). Germline-derived CDR1 and CDR2 are LGHDT and YNNKEL (reference sequence). CDR3 size: 15 residues. Trimming cost V 4 bases and J 6 bases, with 15 bases left between them. CDR3 sequence reads: CASSPTQTGSGELFF. As DNA, the CDR3 is TGTGCCAGCAGCCCGACCCAGACAGGATCCGGGGAGCTGTTTTTT.

This clonotype was observed a few times. The chain carries TRBV4-2 and TRBJ1-1; D gene unclear. This CDR3 is 14 amino acids long. CDR1 is LGHNA, CDR2 YNFKEQ, per germline. Trimming removed 1 base from V and 6 bases from J, with 12 bases in between. DNA for the CDR3: TGTGCCAGCAGCCAAGCGGGCCGGATGCCTGAAGCTTTCTTT. It yields the protein CASSQAGRMPEAFF.

There are many counts of this clonotype. J is TRBJ2-7 and V is TRBV3-1; D call uncertain. The ends were cut back, 0 bases at V and 2 bases at J, with 5 bases in the middle. CDR1 is LGHDT and CDR2 is YNNKEL in the germline V gene (reference sequence). The CDR3 extends over 13 amino acids. The CDR3 region is CASSQDPAYEQYF. The CDR3 coding sequence is TGTGCCAGCAGCCAAGACCCTGCCTACGAGCAGTACTTC.

Comment on this clonotype: At one boundary the junction diverges from the germline segment, which might be a read error. The DNA of the CDR3 is TGTGACAGCAGCCCCCGCTCACAGTACACCGGGGAGCTGTTTTTT. Translating gives CDSSPRSQYTGELFF. This chain connects TRBV9 to TRBJ2-2; D remains ambiguous. Germline V gene sequence: CDR1 SGDLS, CDR2 YYNGEE. The CDR3 consists of 15 residues. Full variable domain (missing parts from reference TRBV9 and TRBJ2-2): DSGVTQTPKHLITATGQRVTLRCSPRSGDLSVYWYQQSLDQGLQFLIQYYNGEERAKGNILERFSAQQFPDLHSELNLSSLELGDSALYFCDSSPRSQYTGELFFGEGSRLTVL.

This clonotype was seen a handful of times. The V gene is TRBV20-1, the J gene TRBJ2-1; D is ambiguous. V was pared by 0 bases and J by 0 bases, with 9 bases between. Per the germline V gene, CDR1 is DFQATT and CDR2 is SNEGSKA (reference sequence). The CDR3 totals 15 residues. CDR3 sequence reads: CSARDSQRSYNEQFF. CDR3 in DNA: TGCAGTGCTAGAGATTCCCAGCGCTCCTACAATGAGCAGTTCTTC.

This clonotype has a handful of counts. This rearrangement joins TRBV2 to TRBJ1-2; D unresolved. Deletions cut 1 base from V and 7 bases from J, with 4 bases between. This CDR3 has 11 amino acids. CDR1 SNHLY and CDR2 FYNNEI come from the germline V gene. The DNA of the CDR3 is TGTGCCAGCAGTGAAGAGGGTGGCTACACCTTC. It translates to CASSEEGGYTF.

This clonotype appeared a few times. This chain uses TRBV20-1 with TRBJ2-1; 10 nucleotides align to TRBD2. Germline assignment: CDR1 DFQATT and CDR2 SNEGSKA (reference sequence). CDR3 size: 15 residues. Unmatched junction bases numbered 11, after V lost 3 bases and J lost 9 bases. The CDR3 nucleotides are TGCAGTGCTAGTCCCAGCGGGAGGGCCAGGGGTGAGCAGTTCTTC. Protein: CSASPSGRARGEQFF.

The rearrangement links TRBV30 to TRBJ2-5; D is unclear. This CDR3 region has 17 residues. Trimming took off 1 base at V and 0 bases at J, with 18 bases between the two ends. CDR1 and CDR2 (germline): GTSNPN, SVGIG (reference sequence). In DNA, the CDR3 is TGTGCCTGGAGTGCCAACGAACCCAAGACGTACCAAGAGACCCAGTACTTC. Protein product: CAWSANEPKTYQETQYF.

This clonotype has just a few counts. J is TRBJ2-1 and V is TRBV5-1; either TRBD1 or TRBD2 may fit D (5 bases each). The CDR3 contains 16 residues. The germline V gene has CDR1 SGHRS and CDR2 YFSETQ. V lost 0 bases, J lost 6 bases, and 16 bases lay in between. In nucleotides, the CDR3 is TGCGCCAGCAGCTTGGACGGCGGACCCGGGGCCAATGAGCAGTTCTTC. This codes for CASSLDGGPGANEQFF.

This clonotype was seen repeatedly, ten times or more. The chain couples TRBV10-3 to TRBJ1-5, with 9 bases identical to TRBD1. CDR3 length: 16 residues. The V gene end was trimmed by 0 bases and the J gene end by 4 bases; junction bases not matched to a gene: 4. Looked up from germline, CDR1 is ENHRY and CDR2 is SYGVKD. CDR3 DNA sequence: TGTGCCATCAGTGAGTCCCGGGACAGGGAGAATCAGCCCCAGCATTTT. Its protein product is CAISESRDRENQPQHF.

This clonotype has a handful of counts. The chain links TRBV6-2 or TRBV6-3 to TRBJ1-2, with a weak D call TRBD1 (5 bases). Trimming took 6 bases from V and 6 from J, leaving 17 bases between them. The CDR3 is 14 amino acids. Germline-derived CDR1 and CDR2 are MNHEY and SVGEGT. The CDR3: CASSSGTAFDGYTF. In nucleotides, the CDR3 is TGTGCCAGCAGCTCCGGGACCGCGTTTGATGGCTACACCTTC.

This chain connects TRBV25-1 to TRBJ2-1; D not certain. Germline V gives CDR1 MGHDK, CDR2 SYGVNS. This CDR3 has 12 amino acids. V gave up 5 bases and J gave up 9 bases, with 11 bases separating them. CDR3 in DNA: TGTGCCAGCAGTTCCCCGGACCCTGAGCAGTTCTTC. This sequence encodes CASSSPDPEQFF.

This clonotype was observed a few times. In DNA, the CDR3 is TGTGCCACCAGTGACGATGGACTAGGGAACAATGAGCAGTTCTTC. Translated: CATSDDGLGNNEQFF. The V call is TRBV24-1, the J call TRBJ2-1, with 7 bases lining up with TRBD2. Germline V gene sequence: CDR1 KGHDR, CDR2 SFDVKD. J was trimmed by 5 bases and V by 4 bases; bases with no gene match: 7. The CDR3 extends over 15 amino acids.

This clonotype showed up many times. The chain joins TRBV12-3 or TRBV12-4 to TRBJ2-7; D gene uncertain. Trimming pared 5 bases from V and 0 bases from J, leaving 14 bases between. The CDR3 is made up of 15 amino acids. CDR3 DNA: TGTGCCAGCAGTCCGCTCACCTCCGTCTCCTACGAGCAGTACTTC. It yields the protein CASSPLTSVSYEQYF.

The chain has TRBV6-2 or TRBV6-3 and TRBJ2-4, with TRBD1 identical over 8 bases. The CDR3 spans 12 residues. The V gene end was trimmed by 6 bases and the J gene end by 9 bases; junction bases not matched to a gene: 4. Germline CDR1 MNHEY, CDR2 SVGEGT. CDR3 nucleotides: TGTGCCAGCAGCCCCGGACAGGGCATTCAGTACTTC. It specifies CASSPGQGIQYF.

This chain joins TRBV7-8 and TRBJ1-5; 11 bases line up with TRBD1. From germline, CDR1 is SGHVS and CDR2 FQNEAQ. Losses at the gene ends were 5 bases for V and 6 bases for J; bases not matched to a gene: 9. The CDR3 contains 16 residues. The CDR3 DNA follows: TGTGCCAGCAGCCGCACCGCCGGGACAGGGGGTCAGCCCCAGCATTTT. Translation gives CASSRTAGTGGQPQHF. The full variable domain, in which reference TRBV7-8 and TRBJ1-5 provide the parts outside the CDR3, is GAGVSQSPRYKVAKRGQDVALRCDPISGHVSLFWYQQALGQGPEFLTYFQNEAQLDKSGLPSDRFFAERPEGSVSTLKIQRTQQEDSAVYLCASSRTAGTGGQPQHFGDGTRLSIL.

There are many counts of this clonotype. Germline is not matched at one junction end, which may reflect a read error. CDR3 nucleotide sequence: TGTGCCAGCAGCTTATCAAGAAATCAGCCCCAGCATTTT. Translation gives CASSLSRNQPQHF. The chain recombines TRBV27 with TRBJ1-5; D call uncertain. This CDR3 region has 13 residues. CDR1 and CDR2 (germline): MNHEY, SMNVEV (reference sequence).

The table lists this clonotype with a few counts. This CDR3 reads CSARAPGLARDNEQFF. DNA for the CDR3: TGCAGTGCTAGAGCCCCGGGACTAGCACGAGACAATGAGCAGTTCTTC. The chain recombines TRBV20-1 with TRBJ2-1; 9 nucleotides line up with TRBD2. CDR3 size: 16 residues. After removal of 1 base from V and 5 bases from J, the junction contained 9 bases not matched to a gene. Germline CDR1 DFQATT, CDR2 SNEGSKA (reference sequence).

This clonotype was counted ten times or more. This chain connects TRBV29-1 to TRBJ2-2; 10 bases match TRBD1. V trimming: 0 bases; J trimming: 4 bases; junction bases outside the gene matches: 5. Germline CDR1 reads SQVTM; CDR2 reads ANQGSEA. The CDR3 has 16 residues. The CDR3 nucleotides are TGCAGCGTTGAAGATGGGGGACAGGGGCGCACCGGGGAGCTGTTTTTT. It translates to CSVEDGGQGRTGELFF.

This clonotype was detected a few times. The rearrangement joins TRBV20-1 to TRBJ1-6, with 12 bases matching TRBD1. Germline CDR1 and CDR2: DFQATT and SNEGSKA (reference sequence). The J segment lost 9 bases and the V segment lost 2 bases, leaving 5 bases of the junction unmatched. The CDR3 is 15 residues long. CDR3 in amino acids: CSARRGQGAFSPLHF. CDR3 sequence (DNA): TGCAGTGCTAGAAGGGGACAGGGGGCTTTTTCACCCCTCCACTTT.

This clonotype appeared many times. Germline and junction disagree at one end, which may indicate a read error. The genes are TRBV7-9 and TRBJ2-3; D is ambiguous. The germline V gene has CDR1 SEHNR and CDR2 FQNEAQ (reference sequence). This CDR3 has 13 amino acids. This CDR3 is CASSLGAADTQYF. The DNA of the CDR3 is TGTGCCAGCAGTTTAGGTGCGGCAGATACGCAGTATTTT.

The chain uses TRBV5-1 and TRBJ2-3; 10 bases are shared with TRBD2. Germline CDR1 reads SGHRS; CDR2 reads YFSETQ. The V segment lost 2 bases and the J segment 2 bases; nucleotides outside the gene matches: 8. The CDR3 is made up of 17 amino acids. The DNA of the CDR3 is TGCGCCAGCAGCTTACAGCCGGGACTAGCGTCCACAGATACGCAGTATTTT. Its translation: CASSLQPGLASTDTQYF.

V is TRBV20-1 and J is TRBJ2-3, with 11 positions matching TRBD2. The germline gives CDR1 DFQATT, CDR2 SNEGSKA (reference sequence). The CDR3 consists of 14 residues. The junction had 5 bases not matched to a gene; V was cut back by 5 bases and J by 4 bases. Here the CDR3 DNA reads TGCAGTGCTCCGACTAGCGGGATTGCAGATACGCAGTATTTT. Protein sequence: CSAPTSGIADTQYF.

This clonotype showed up just a few times. J is TRBJ1-2 and V is TRBV29-1; no firm D call. Germline CDR1 is SQVTM and CDR2 is ANQGSEA. V was pared by 0 bases and J by 8 bases, with 10 bases between. The CDR3 covers 12 residues. CDR3 sequence (DNA): TGCAGCGTTGAAGATCCGGCCTCGGGCTACACCTTC. It specifies CSVEDPASGYTF.